Below, 9 T cell receptor gamma chains from the same sample are listed, as sequenced in a study of intestinal T cells in coeliac disease. The TRG library came from 150 to 200 ng of biopsy DNA amplified with LymphoTrack primers. With CATT, TCRdb re-called clones from the multiplex PCR reads. The table lists around 800 gamma-chain clones, 40% to 50% of them singletons, with about 23% in the top ten. Genomic DNA came from ten approximately 4.8-µm formalin-fixed paraffin-embedded scrolls per case. Sequenced sample: a duodenal biopsy. Receptors were obtained from a human donor with celiac disease.

CDR3 in amino acids: CANLKVGTGWFKIF. The CDR3 DNA follows: TGTGCCAACCTTAAGGTGGGGACTGGTTGGTTCAAGATATTT. The chain combines TRGV8 with TRGJP1. From germline, CDR1 is VENAVY and CDR2 YDSYNSRV. V lost 11 bases and J lost 5; bases outside the gene matches: 14. The CDR3 totals 14 residues.

On this clone: One end of the junction does not line up with germline, which may come from a read error. The chain has TRGV4 and TRGJP1. Germline loops: CDR1 EGSTGY, CDR2 YDSYTSSV. The CDR3 loop spans 20 amino acids. The CDR3 sequence is CATWDGDAEGGLPLGWFKIF. The DNA for the CDR3 is TGCGCCACCTGGGATGGGGACGCGGAGGGTGGTTTACCACTTGGTTGGTTCAAGATATTT.

This clone has more than one count but fewer than ten. For this DNA, TCRdb reports the protein of a much larger clone, which diverges at residue 3, most likely from a read error; the protein presented here is translated directly from the DNA. The rearrangement joins TRGV3 to TRGJ1 or TRGJ2. From germline, CDR1 is VTNTFY and CDR2 YDVSTARD (reference sequence). The CDR3 is made up of 11 amino acids. CDR3 in amino acids: CAAWDANEKLF. For the CDR3, the DNA is TGTGCCGCCTGGGACGCTAATGAGAAACTCTTT.

V gene TRGV11 combines with J gene TRGJP1. TRGV11 is designated an ORF whose function remains uncertain. Unmatched junction bases numbered 3, after V lost 2 bases and J lost 0 bases. This CDR3 region has 16 residues. CDR3 sequence: CACWIRLNTTGWFKIF. The CDR3 DNA follows: TGTGCCTGCTGGATTAGGCTGAATACCACTGGTTGGTTCAAGATATTT.

This clone showed up just once. The genes are TRGV9 and TRGJP1. Germline lookup yields CDR1 GITISATS and CDR2 ISYDGTV (reference sequence). V was pared by 2 bases and J by 3 bases, with 12 bases of the junction left unmatched. The CDR3 spans 17 residues. CDR3 nucleotide sequence: TGTGCCTTGTGGGAGGGCCAAAATCTATCCACTGGTTGGTTCAAGATATTT. Translation: CALWEGQNLSTGWFKIF.

This chain joins TRGV8 and TRGJP2. The CDR3 loop spans 14 amino acids. Trimming took 2 bases from V and 2 from J; bases not matched to a gene: 2. The germline CDR1 and CDR2 sequences are VENAVY and YDSYNSRV. The CDR3 nucleotides are TGTGCCACCTGGGATAAAAGTAGTGATTGGATCAAGACGTTT. It translates to CATWDKSSDWIKTF.

J is TRGJP1 and V is TRGV2. The germline gives CDR1 EGSNGY, CDR2 YDSYNSKV. This CDR3 is built from 16 residues. The V segment lost 1 base and the J segment 9 bases; nucleotides outside the gene matches: 14. The DNA for the CDR3 is TGTGCCACCTGGGACGGCGGCGGGGACCGAAGTTGGTTCAAGATATTT. Amino acid sequence: CATWDGGGDRSWFKIF.

This clone showed up just a few times. The protein recorded in TCRdb matches a much larger clone and deviates from this DNA's translation at residue 15, suggesting a read error; the protein here is obtained by translating the DNA. V gene TRGV8 combines with J gene TRGJP1. Per germline, CDR1 VENAVY and CDR2 YDSYNSRV. CDR3 size: 16 residues. CDR3 nucleotide sequence: TGTGCCACCTGGGATATATATGGGGCCACTGGTTGGTTCAAGACATTT. Translating gives CATWDIYGATGWFKTF.

This chain uses TRGV3 with TRGJ1 or TRGJ2. CDR1 is VTNTFY and CDR2 is YDVSTARD in the germline V gene (reference sequence). This CDR3 region has 10 residues. Trimming removed 9 bases from V and 11 bases from J; junction bases left unmatched: 10. This CDR3 is CATVGEQKLF. The CDR3 DNA reads as TGTGCCACCGTTGGGGAACAGAAACTCTTT.